These 7 T cell receptor beta chains originate from one sample sequenced in a study of T cell changes during pregnancy in multiple sclerosis. Assay used: immunoSEQ multiplex PCR; TCRdb lists only in-frame clones, some missing. The repertoire holds under 120,000 clones, 91% seen once, with approximately 3.7% in the top ten. The sequencing used peripheral blood, collected after pregnancy. These receptor sequences come from a female donor with multiple sclerosis, enrolled in a pregnancy study.

The rearrangement uses TRBV11-3 and TRBJ2-1, with D maybe TRBD2 (6 bases). Between the trimmed V and J ends, which lost 5 bases and 5 bases, there was a span of 13 bases. Germline loops: CDR1 SGHNT, CDR2 YENEEA. The CDR3 spans 14 residues. The CDR3 reads CASSPRDFNNEQFF. In DNA, the CDR3 is TGTGCCAGCAGCCCACGGGACTTCAACAATGAGCAGTTCTTC.

V gene TRBV5-1 combines with J gene TRBJ2-2; 13 bases align to TRBD2. The CDR3 contains 19 residues. Germline-derived CDR1 and CDR2 are SGHRS and YFSETQ. The V gene end was trimmed by 5 bases and the J gene end by 3 bases; junction bases not matched to a gene: 13. The CDR3 protein is CASSHGSGLAGPYTGELFF. The CDR3 nucleotides read TGCGCCAGCAGTCACGGCTCGGGACTAGCGGGGCCGTACACCGGGGAGCTGTTTTTT. The whole variable domain, remainder taken from reference TRBV5-1 and TRBJ2-2, is KAGVTQTPRYLIKTRGQQVTLSCSPISGHRSVSWYQQTPGQGLQFLFEYFSETQRNKGNFPGRFSGRQFSNSRSEMNVSTLELGDSALYLCASSHGSGLAGPYTGELFFGEGSRLTVL.

J is TRBJ2-1 and V is TRBV7-9, with 12 bases aligning to TRBD2. This CDR3 is built from 15 residues. Per germline, CDR1 SEHNR and CDR2 FQNEAQ (reference sequence). J was trimmed by 4 bases and V by 5 bases; bases with no gene match: 3. The CDR3 sequence is CASSPTSGGYNEQFF. Here the CDR3 DNA reads TGTGCCAGCAGCCCGACTAGCGGGGGATACAATGAGCAGTTCTTC.

Here the CDR3 reads CASSLDRGNGANVLTF. Here the CDR3 DNA reads TGTGCCAGCAGCCTGGACAGGGGGAATGGGGCCAACGTCCTGACTTTC. The chain combines TRBV4-2 with TRBJ2-6, with TRBD1 matching 10 bases. V dropped 4 bases and J dropped 3; count of bases not matched to a gene: 3. Germline CDR1 LGHNA, CDR2 YNFKEQ. This CDR3 region has 16 residues.

The chain couples TRBV5-1 to TRBJ2-7, with 11 bases aligning to TRBD2. The CDR3 is 16 residues long. The trim removed 0 bases at V and 2 bases at J, leaving 4 bases unmatched. Germline V gives CDR1 SGHRS, CDR2 YFSETQ. CDR3 region: CASSLDLAGGTYEQYF. DNA for the CDR3: TGCGCCAGCAGCTTGGACTTAGCGGGGGGGACCTACGAGCAGTACTTC.

The chain links TRBV5-1 to TRBJ1-6, with TRBD1 matching 10 bases. V shed 4 bases, J shed 8 bases, and the junction held 3 bases outside the gene matches. In germline, CDR1 is SGHRS, CDR2 YFSETQ. The CDR3 has 14 amino acids. CDR3 DNA sequence: TGCGCCAGCAGCCCGGGGACAGGGGATTCACCCCTCCACTTT. Translated: CASSPGTGDSPLHF.

J is TRBJ1-2 and V is TRBV4-1, with D possibly being TRBD1 (6 bases). The ends were cut back, 0 bases at V and 8 bases at J, with 10 bases in the middle. CDR1 is MGHRA and CDR2 is YSYEKL in the germline V gene. The CDR3 sequence is 13 residues long. The CDR3 sequence: CASSQEQGRGYTF. The CDR3 region has the DNA TGCGCCAGCAGCCAAGAACAGGGCCGGGGCTACACCTTC.